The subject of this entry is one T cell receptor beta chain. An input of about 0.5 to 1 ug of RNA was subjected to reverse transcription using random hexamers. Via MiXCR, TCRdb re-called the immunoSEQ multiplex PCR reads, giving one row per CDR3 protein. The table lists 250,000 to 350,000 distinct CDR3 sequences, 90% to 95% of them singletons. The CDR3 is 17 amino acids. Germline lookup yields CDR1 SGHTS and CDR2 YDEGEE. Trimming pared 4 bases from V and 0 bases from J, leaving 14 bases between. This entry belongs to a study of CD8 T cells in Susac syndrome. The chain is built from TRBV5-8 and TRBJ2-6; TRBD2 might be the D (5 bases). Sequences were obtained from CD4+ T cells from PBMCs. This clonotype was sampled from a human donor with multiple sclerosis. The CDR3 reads CASSRGLLPSGANVLTF. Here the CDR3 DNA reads TGTGCCAGCAGCAGAGGGCTGTTGCCCTCTGGGGCCAACGTCCTGACTTTC. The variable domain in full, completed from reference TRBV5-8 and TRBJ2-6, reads EAGVTQSPTHLIKTRGQQATLRCSPISGHTSVYWYQQALGLGLQFLLWYDEGEERNRGNFPPRFSGRQFPNYSSELNVNALELEDSALYLCASSRGLLPSGANVLTFGAGSRLTVL.